Below, 21 T cell receptor beta chains from the same sample are listed, as sequenced in a study of blood T cell repertoires in COVID-19. Clones were sequenced by immunoSEQ multiplex PCR, and TCRdb holds only the in-frame ones, with some missing. The table shows fewer than 65,000 clones, with approximately 90% occurring only once. The specimen was peripheral blood. The source of these receptors is a man in his forties or fifties with acute or convalescent COVID-19.

The chain links TRBV18 to TRBJ1-2; the D is unclear. Germline V gene lookup returns CDR1 KGHSH and CDR2 LQKENI. The V end lost 1 base, the J end lost 4 bases, and 10 bases lay between the germline ends. CDR3 length: 14 amino acids. The CDR3 loop reads CASSPQTETYGYTF. The CDR3 DNA is TGTGCCAGCTCACCACAAACAGAGACCTATGGCTACACCTTC.

The V and J genes are TRBV5-1 and TRBJ2-3, with TRBD2 as a possible D gene (7 bases). The germline gives CDR1 SGHRS, CDR2 YFSETQ. Trimming pared 4 bases from V and 2 bases from J, leaving 20 bases between. The CDR3 is made up of 17 amino acids. The CDR3 nucleotides read TGCGCCAGCAGCGTGGCGCAGGGCGGGGGCCTCACAGATACGCAGTATTTT. Translation gives CASSVAQGGGLTDTQYF. Full variable domain (missing parts from reference TRBV5-1 and TRBJ2-3): KAGVTQTPRYLIKTRGQQVTLSCSPISGHRSVSWYQQTPGQGLQFLFEYFSETQRNKGNFPGRFSGRQFSNSRSEMNVSTLELGDSALYLCASSVAQGGGLTDTQYFGPGTRLTVL.

V gene TRBV24-1 combines with J gene TRBJ2-1; D remains unclear. This CDR3 has 11 residues. The V and J ends lost 6 bases and 10 bases respectively, with 9 bases between them. Germline-derived CDR1 and CDR2 are KGHDR and SFDVKD. The CDR3 reads CATSRAFEQFF. Written as DNA, the CDR3 is TGTGCCACCAGTAGAGCGTTCGAGCAGTTCTTC.

The chain carries TRBV7-9 and TRBJ2-3; D might be TRBD1 or TRBD2, each matching 7 bases. The germline CDR1 and CDR2 sequences are SEHNR and FQNEAQ (reference sequence). The CDR3 is 14 residues long. Trimming pared 8 bases from V and 1 base from J, leaving 13 bases between. The CDR3 sequence: CASRRGGGTDTQYF. As DNA, the CDR3 is TGTGCCAGCCGCAGGGGGGGAGGCACAGATACGCAGTATTTT.

The chain is built from TRBV7-6 and TRBJ2-7; TRBD2 aligns across 8 bases. Germline CDR1 SGHVS, CDR2 FNYEAQ. The CDR3 is 18 amino acids. The J segment lost 3 bases and the V segment lost 1 base, leaving 14 bases of the junction unmatched. CDR3 sequence (DNA): TGTGCCAGCAGCTTAGTATTGGGTTCGGCGGGGGGCAGCTACGAGCAGTACTTC. Its translation: CASSLVLGSAGGSYEQYF.

V and J are TRBV5-1 and TRBJ1-3; D might be TRBD1 (6 bases). Trimming shortened V by 4 bases and J by 2 bases, and 10 bases separated the two germline ends. Germline V lookup: CDR1 SGHRS, CDR2 YFSETQ. The CDR3 extends over 14 amino acids. As DNA, the CDR3 is TGCGCCAGCAGCCCGGGGACAACTGGAAACACCATATATTTT. Amino acids: CASSPGTTGNTIYF.

The rearrangement links TRBV2 to TRBJ1-6, with no clear D. Germline V lookup: CDR1 SNHLY, CDR2 FYNNEI. V lost 7 bases and J 10 bases, leaving 11 bases between the germline ends. This CDR3 region has 12 residues. In DNA form, the CDR3 reads TGTGCCAGCACGGGGATTGGCTCACCCCTCCACTTT. Amino acid sequence: CASTGIGSPLHF.

The chain carries TRBV6-1 and TRBJ1-1, with D perhaps matching TRBD1 (5 bases). Deletions cut 3 bases from V and 6 bases from J, with 14 bases between. The CDR3 consists of 14 residues. Per germline, CDR1 MNHNS and CDR2 SASEGT. In nucleotides, the CDR3 is TGTGCCAGCAGTGAGCGACCCCCGGGGGCTGAAGCTTTCTTT. Translation gives CASSERPPGAEAFF.

J is TRBJ1-2 and V is TRBV7-9; TRBD1 aligns across 10 bases. CDR3 length: 17 residues. J was trimmed by 7 bases and V by 4 bases; bases with no gene match: 15. CDR1 and CDR2 (germline): SEHNR, FQNEAQ (reference sequence). CDR3 bases: TGTGCCAGCAGCTCCACGGCCGGGACAGGGGTGGTGAGTGGCTACACCTTC. Amino acids: CASSSTAGTGVVSGYTF.

The chain joins TRBV28 to TRBJ2-4; D possibly corresponds to TRBD1 (5 bases). V was pared by 9 bases and J by 2 bases, with 14 bases between. Germline assignment: CDR1 MDHEN and CDR2 SYDVKM. The CDR3 has 14 amino acids. The CDR3 DNA reads as TGTGCCAGACCGAGTGGGGCGACCAAAAACATTCAGTACTTC. Translated, it gives CARPSGATKNIQYF.

This clone showed up just a few times. The V and J genes are TRBV6-6 and TRBJ1-5; tentatively, D is TRBD1 (6 bases). CDR1 is MNHNY and CDR2 is SVGAGI in the germline V gene (reference sequence). Deletions cut 6 bases from V and 0 bases from J, with 15 bases between. The CDR3 has 16 amino acids. CDR3 DNA: TGTGCCAGCAGCTCAGTCCAGGGGACTAGCAATCAGCCCCAGCATTTT. It codes for CASSSVQGTSNQPQHF.

The chain links TRBV11-2 to TRBJ1-6; 7 bases map to TRBD1. From germline, CDR1 is SGHAT and CDR2 FQNNGV. The CDR3 consists of 14 residues. J was trimmed by 7 bases and V by 4 bases; bases with no gene match: 4. CDR3 residues: CASSSRQGNSPLHF. DNA for the CDR3: TGTGCCAGCAGCTCGCGACAGGGCAATTCACCCCTCCACTTT.

V and J are TRBV30 and TRBJ1-2; D might be TRBD1 (5 bases). Germline V gene data show CDR1 as GTSNPN and CDR2 as SVGIG (reference sequence). This CDR3 region has 13 residues. The ends were cut back, 0 bases at V and 7 bases at J, with 12 bases in the middle. The chain's CDR3 is CAWSVPAQGGYTF. The CDR3 coding sequence is TGTGCCTGGAGTGTACCGGCCCAGGGTGGCTACACCTTC.

This chain uses TRBV12-3 or TRBV12-4 with TRBJ1-1, with D possibly matching TRBD1 (6 bases). The V and J ends lost 7 bases and 0 bases respectively, with 9 bases between them. This CDR3 spans 13 amino acids. Here the CDR3 DNA reads TGTGCCAGCAAGGGGGATATGAACACTGAAGCTTTCTTT. Translated, it gives CASKGDMNTEAFF.

The chain links TRBV5-6 to TRBJ2-7; 9 bases agree with TRBD1. The CDR3 spans 14 residues. From germline, CDR1 is SGHDT and CDR2 YYEEEE. The V segment lost 3 bases and the J segment 5 bases; nucleotides outside the gene matches: 6. The CDR3 nucleotides read TGTGCCAGCAGCTCCCCGGGACAGGGCCACGAGCAGTACTTC. Its translation: CASSSPGQGHEQYF.

This clone was recorded only once. The V gene is TRBV11-3, the J gene TRBJ2-3, with a possible D match to TRBD1 (6 bases). V was clipped by 3 bases and J by 3 bases, with 10 bases between them. The CDR3 is 14 residues long. The germline CDR1 and CDR2 sequences are SGHNT and YENEEA. In DNA form, the CDR3 reads TGTGCCAGCAGCTTTGGACAGACGACAGATACGCAGTATTTT. Translating it yields CASSFGQTTDTQYF.

The chain employs TRBV2 and TRBJ2-3; 8 nucleotides line up with TRBD1. Germline V gene lookup returns CDR1 SNHLY and CDR2 FYNNEI. This CDR3 has 13 amino acids. V shed 6 bases, J shed 1 base, and the junction held 0 bases outside the gene matches. In nucleotides, the CDR3 is TGTGCCAGCAGACAGGGGGGCACAGATACGCAGTATTTT. It codes for CASRQGGTDTQYF.

J is TRBJ1-5 and V is TRBV24-1; D is unresolved. In germline, CDR1 is KGHDR, CDR2 SFDVKD. Trimming took 2 bases from V and 7 from J, leaving 14 bases between them. This CDR3 has 15 amino acids. This CDR3 reads CATSDSRGSGQPQHF. The CDR3 nucleotides read TGTGCCACCAGTGATTCGCGGGGAAGTGGGCAGCCCCAGCATTTT.

The chain joins TRBV6-5 to TRBJ2-3, with 8 positions matching TRBD1. The CDR3 totals 14 residues. From germline, CDR1 is MNHEY and CDR2 SVGAGI. Trimming at V came to 1 base and at J to 4 bases, leaving 1 base not matched to a gene. CDR3 in amino acids: CASSYLGQADTQYF. CDR3 DNA: TGTGCCAGCAGTTACTTGGGACAGGCAGATACGCAGTATTTT.

This chain uses TRBV6-6 with TRBJ2-2, with 7 bases fitting TRBD1. Trimming took 6 bases from V and 2 from J; bases not matched to a gene: 6. CDR1 and CDR2 from the germline V gene are MNHNY and SVGAGI (reference sequence). This CDR3 comprises 15 residues. CDR3 in DNA: TGTGCCAGCAGAAAGGGACAGCTAAACACCGGGGAGCTGTTTTTT. Its translation is CASRKGQLNTGELFF.

This rearrangement joins TRBV5-1 to TRBJ2-5; 9 bases line up with TRBD2. The CDR3 is made up of 15 amino acids. Germline CDR1 is SGHRS and CDR2 is YFSETQ. Trimming removed 2 bases from V and 5 bases from J; junction bases left unmatched: 7. This chain's CDR3 is CASSFPGTSSETQYF. For the CDR3, the DNA is TGCGCCAGCAGCTTCCCCGGGACTAGCTCGGAGACCCAGTACTTC.